A selection of T cell receptor beta chains follows, all from one sample in a study of metastatic and nonmetastatic thyroid tumors. With MiXCR, TCRdb reprocessed the PCR reads. The sample records tens of thousands of clones, 30% to 40% being singletons. The sample comprised tumor tissue. The receptor source for this set is a female donor with papillary thyroid cancer or a benign thyroid nodule (not recorded which). Some clones in this sample may be carry-over from other donors' samples. The CDR3 runs from the conserved cysteine through the conserved F or W. The D gene is left open where the match is weak. The size field is filled for only some rows; it gives once, few, many or a size class.

CDR3 length	clone size	V gene	D gene	J gene	CDR3 protein	CDR3 DNA
14	.	TRBV28	.	TRBJ1-6	CASSLGGGNSPLHF	TGTGCCAGCAGTTTAGGGGGCGGCAATTCACCCCTCCACTTT
14	.	TRBV20-1	TRBD2	TRBJ2-7	CSADGTSDSYEQYF	TGCAGTGCTGATGGGACTAGCGACTCCTACGAGCAGTACTTC
18	.	TRBV14	.	TRBJ2-6	CASSLEDVRGSGANVLTF	TGTGCCAGCAGCCTGGAGGACGTAAGGGGATCTGGGGCCAACGTCCTGACTTTC
14	.	TRBV11-2	.	TRBJ1-1	CASSSPGRNTEAFF	TGTGCCAGCAGCTCACCGGGGAGGAACACTGAAGCTTTCTTT
15	.	TRBV6-2/TRBV6-3	.	TRBJ2-2	CASSAQASGTGELFF	TGTGCCAGCAGTGCACAGGCTTCAGGCACCGGGGAGCTGTTTTTT
14	.	TRBV5-1	.	TRBJ2-7	CASSLKFPGYEQYF	TGCGCCAGCAGCTTGAAGTTCCCCGGCTACGAGCAGTACTTC
12	few	TRBV6-1	.	TRBJ2-1	CASYAGYNEQFF	TGTGCCAGCTATGCCGGCTACAATGAGCAGTTCTTC
13	.	TRBV6-1	.	TRBJ2-3	CASAQGSPDTQYF	TGTGCCAGCGCACAGGGTTCCCCAGATACGCAGTATTTT
15	.	TRBV27	.	TRBJ1-6	CASSFFDPPNSPLHF	TGTGCCAGCAGTTTTTTCGACCCCCCTAATTCACCCCTCCACTTT
15	few	TRBV6-1	TRBD2	TRBJ2-5	CASSRRLAGEETQYF	TGTGCCAGCTCACGCCGGCTAGCGGGGGAAGAGACCCAGTACTTC
12	.	TRBV11-3	.	TRBJ2-1	CASLDRINEQFF	TGTGCCAGTCTGGACAGAATCAATGAGCAGTTCTTC
15	.	TRBV5-1	TRBD1	TRBJ1-1	CASSGGTGEMTEAFF	TGCGCCAGCAGCGGAGGGACAGGGGAAATGACTGAAGCTTTCTTT
15	.	TRBV12-3/TRBV12-4	TRBD2	TRBJ2-2	CASSLFASGTGELFF	TGTGCCAGCAGTTTATTTGCTAGCGGAACCGGGGAGCTGTTTTTT
14	.	TRBV11-2	.	TRBJ1-2	CASSLASGLDGYTF	TGTGCCAGCAGCTTAGCCTCGGGTTTGGATGGCTACACCTTC
13	.	TRBV20-1	TRBD2	TRBJ2-3	CSVTSTHTDTQYF	TGCAGTGTGACTAGCACACACACAGATACGCAGTATTTT
14	.	TRBV20-1	TRBD2	TRBJ2-1	CSANRLAGGPEQFF	TGCAGTGCTAATCGTCTAGCGGGGGGCCCAGAGCAGTTCTTC
15	.	TRBV7-2	.	TRBJ2-1	CASSLASLDGHEQFF	TGTGCCAGCAGCTTAGCTAGCTTAGACGGACATGAGCAGTTCTTC
14	.	TRBV10-3	TRBD1	TRBJ2-3	CAISKGQTTDTQYF	TGTGCCATCAGTAAGGGACAGACCACAGATACGCAGTATTTT
15	.	TRBV6-1	TRBD1	TRBJ1-6	CASRLGQKFNSPLHF	TGTGCCAGCAGACTGGGACAGAAGTTTAATTCACCCCTCCACTTT
16	few	TRBV6-1	.	TRBJ2-7	CASSAVGGGASYEQYF	TGTGCCAGCAGTGCCGTGGGGGGGGGCGCATCCTACGAGCAGTACTTC
13	few	TRBV6-1	.	TRBJ2-5	CASRRDLQETQYF	TGTGCCAGCAGACGGGACTTACAAGAGACCCAGTACTTC
17	.	TRBV24-1	.	TRBJ2-2	CATSDHDWAGNTGELFF	TGTGCCACCAGTGACCACGATTGGGCAGGGAACACCGGGGAGCTGTTTTTT
10	medium-sized	TRBV3-1	.	TRBJ2-1	CAAGDNEQFF	TGTGCCGCAGGGGACAATGAGCAGTTCTTC
15	.	TRBV19	.	TRBJ2-1	CASSIEAVPYNEQFF	TGTGCCAGTAGTATAGAAGCGGTCCCTTACAATGAGCAGTTCTTC
12	.	TRBV6-2/TRBV6-3	.	TRBJ1-2	CASRVEIYGYTF	TGTGCCAGCAGGGTGGAGATCTATGGCTACACCTTC
16	.	TRBV5-1	.	TRBJ2-7	CASSQSSAPSLYEQYF	TGCGCCAGCAGCCAGTCCTCGGCACCATCCCTTTACGAGCAGTACTTC
14	.	TRBV6-1	TRBD2	TRBJ2-7	CASRETSGNYEQYF	TGTGCCAGCAGGGAGACTAGCGGGAACTACGAGCAGTACTTC
15	.	TRBV2	.	TRBJ1-1	CASSVAEGVNTEAFF	TGTGCCAGCAGCGTCGCCGAAGGGGTGAACACTGAAGCTTTCTTT
16	once	TRBV9	TRBD2	TRBJ2-1	CASSVFLAGGLGEQFF	TGTGCCAGCAGCGTATTTTTGGCGGGGGGGCTGGGTGAGCAGTTCTTC
12	few	TRBV6-5	.	TRBJ1-5	CASSSGTYPVHF	TGTGCCAGCAGTTCTGGGACCTACCCTGTGCATTTT
13	few	TRBV10-3	.	TRBJ1-6	CAISPGQNSPLHF	TGTGCCATCAGTCCCGGACAGAATTCACCCCTCCACTTT
14	.	TRBV3-1	TRBD1	TRBJ2-7	CASSQTDRVGEQYF	TGTGCCAGCAGCCAGACCGACAGGGTTGGGGAGCAGTACTTC
15	.	TRBV9	TRBD1	TRBJ2-2	CASSGDSANTGELFF	TGTGCCAGCAGCGGGGACAGCGCGAACACCGGGGAGCTGTTTTTT
18	.	TRBV12-5	TRBD1	TRBJ2-2	CASGDFLWTGPNTGELFF	TGTGCTAGTGGCGACTTCCTGTGGACAGGCCCGAACACCGGGGAGCTGTTTTTT
14	.	TRBV20-1	TRBD2	TRBJ2-3	CSARVGLHTDTQYF	TGCAGTGCCCGAGTGGGACTACACACAGATACGCAGTATTTT
11	.	TRBV20-1	.	TRBJ2-7	CSASSNPEQYF	TGCAGTGCGTCATCCAATCCTGAGCAGTACTTC
15	.	TRBV12-3/TRBV12-4	.	TRBJ2-1	CASKVLAGTYNEQFF	TGTGCCAGCAAAGTCTTGGCGGGGACCTACAATGAGCAGTTCTTC
15	.	TRBV7-8	TRBD2	TRBJ2-3	CASSLRLADTDTQYF	TGTGCCAGCAGCTTACGACTAGCGGACACAGATACGCAGTATTTT
14	few	TRBV18	.	TRBJ1-2	CASSPYGNNYGYTF	TGTGCCAGCTCACCATACGGAAATAACTATGGCTACACCTTC
15	.	TRBV4-1	TRBD1	TRBJ2-3	CASSQSGQGTDTQYF	TGCGCCAGCAGCCAATCTGGACAGGGCACAGATACGCAGTATTTT
12	.	TRBV20-1	.	TRBJ2-7	CSARGERNEQYF	TGCAGTGCTAGGGGTGAAAGAAACGAGCAGTACTTC
13	.	TRBV6-2/TRBV6-3	.	TRBJ2-1	CASTGWERGEQFF	TGTGCCAGCACGGGTTGGGAGAGGGGTGAGCAGTTCTTC
15	few	TRBV19	.	TRBJ2-7	CASSPQATYSYEQYF	TGTGCCAGTAGTCCTCAGGCAACCTACTCCTACGAGCAGTACTTC
14	.	TRBV12-3/TRBV12-4	.	TRBJ1-5	CASSWSGTDQPQHF	TGTGCCAGCAGTTGGTCCGGGACGGATCAGCCCCAGCATTTT
15	few	TRBV5-1	TRBD1	TRBJ2-3	CASSEPLTGADTQYF	TGCGCCAGCAGCGAACCACTTACAGGGGCAGATACGCAGTATTTT
14	.	TRBV11-3	.	TRBJ2-1	CASSLALQDNEQFF	TGTGCCAGCAGCTTAGCACTGCAAGACAATGAGCAGTTCTTC
12	.	TRBV28	TRBD1	TRBJ2-7	CASSPGTGEQYF	TGTGCCAGCAGTCCTGGGACAGGGGAGCAGTACTTC
15	.	TRBV28	.	TRBJ1-1	CASSPLGQLNTEAFF	TGTGCCAGCAGTCCCCTCGGACAGCTGAACACTGAAGCTTTCTTT